The source of this TCR beta chain is a study of shared clonotypes between healthy human individuals. CDR3 length: 12 residues. Trimming pared 0 bases from V and 6 bases from J, leaving 6 bases between. From germline, CDR1 is SGHNT and CDR2 YYREEE (reference sequence). Sequenced by immunoSEQ multiplex PCR; TCRdb stores in-frame clones only, minus some. The profile shows millions of clones, over 85% of them singletons. The clonotype was recovered from a man aged 18 to 30 in good health. This rearrangement joins TRBV5-4 to TRBJ1-1; D is ambiguous. The sequenced material came from naive CD4+ T cells sorted from blood. Subset meaning: CD45RA+ positively selected. The CDR3 bases are TGTGCCAGCAGCTTGGATCAGGCTGAAGCTTTCTTT. Protein sequence: CASSLDQAEAFF.